This T cell receptor (beta chain) originates from a study of beta chain features in type 1 diabetes. Looked up from germline, CDR1 is LGHNA and CDR2 is YSLEER. V shed 0 bases and J shed 4 bases, with 11 bases lying between them. This CDR3 region has 15 residues. The study reverse transcribed the entire isolated RNA, so it sequenced expressed TCRB transcripts. The average output of naive, central memory and regulatory T cell samples was approximately 3.7 million reads. Libraries were prepared by immunoSEQ multiplex PCR; TCRdb keeps only in-frame clonotypes and omits some of them. The sample includes around 300,000 clones, 7% to 9% of them seen just once.

The rearrangement links TRBV4-3 to TRBJ2-3; the D is unclear. Sequencing was carried out using central memory CD4+ T cells from blood. The sequence came from a woman aged 18-30 years in good health. The CDR3 loop is CASSQDWGRPDTQYF. Here the CDR3 DNA reads TGCGCCAGCAGCCAAGATTGGGGTAGGCCAGATACGCAGTATTTT.